This T cell receptor beta chain was recorded in a study of blood T cell repertoires in COVID-19. For the study at large: From T cells, B-cell-depleted T cells, or PBMCs came the material, which was cDNA or gDNA.

Per the original data handling: Amplification with reference gene primers provided the estimates of nucleated cell counts. Produced via immunoSEQ multiplex PCR; TCRdb's table is partial and in-frame only. V and J calls plus clone size are reproduced from that table; the DNA served to infer D and trimming. The table lists roughly 670,000 clones, about 87% of them singletons. Germline V CDR1 and CDR2: MNHEY, SMNVEV (reference sequence). The CDR3 extends over 14 amino acids. V lost 8 bases, J lost 2 bases, and 15 bases lay in between. The TCR comes from a woman aged 18-30 years with acute or convalescent COVID-19. The chain has TRBV27 and TRBJ1-1, with D tentatively TRBD1 (5 bases). What was sequenced was peripheral blood. CDR3 sequence: CASFLAGPNTEAFF. The CDR3 coding sequence is TGTGCCAGCTTCCTGGCGGGGCCCAACACTGAAGCTTTCTTT.